This T cell receptor (beta chain) was sequenced for a study of OX40 agonist ivuxolimab in advanced cancers. At the level of the study: Eligibility admitted prior anti-PD-1, anti-PD-L1 or anti-CTLA-4 therapy; 40% had some.

Profiled with immunoSEQ multiplex PCR; TCRdb holds only in-frame clones, not every one. Of more than 85,000 clones listed, roughly nine tenths are singletons. As to this clone: Its antigen is not identified.

Collection of blood occurred at baseline, at cycle 4 day 1, and at cycle 7 day 1. Findings and caveats of the study: Dose levels from 0.1 to 3.0 mg/kg saw CD4+ and CD8+ blood T cells expand clonally by week 6. Antigen specificity of clonally expanded peripheral T cells was not established.

The V end lost 0 bases, the J end lost 9 bases, and 12 bases lay between the germline ends. Germline CDR1 is GTSNPN and CDR2 is SVGIG (reference sequence). The CDR3 contains 13 residues. The TCR originated in an adult with an advanced solid tumor such as melanoma, head and neck, liver or kidney cancer. This chain links TRBV30 with TRBJ1-5, with D uncertain. Sample: CD4+ or CD8+ T cells sorted from blood, taken in a trial of the OX40 agonist ivuxolimab. CDR3 loop: CAWSVQSFAPQHF. For the CDR3, the DNA is TGTGCCTGGAGTGTACAGTCTTTCGCGCCCCAGCATTTT.